This entry lists 22 T cell receptor beta chains sequenced from one sample in a study of blood T cell repertoires in COVID-19. Sequencing was performed with immunoSEQ multiplex PCR; in TCRdb, only in-frame clones are kept and a portion is missing. The profile shows around 160,000 clones, around 90% of them singletons. Sequencing was carried out using peripheral blood. The source of these receptors is a man aged 60 to 69 with active or convalescent COVID-19.

This clone came up a few times. CDR3 sequence: CASSLSFPGYEQYF. CDR3 DNA sequence: TGTGCCAGCAGCTTATCCTTTCCGGGCTACGAGCAGTACTTC. The J gene is TRBJ2-7, the V gene TRBV11-3; unclear D gene. The germline V and J ends were trimmed by 2 bases and 3 bases, with 11 bases remaining between them. The germline V gene has CDR1 SGHNT and CDR2 YENEEA. This CDR3 is built from 14 residues.

The gene calls are TRBV25-1 and TRBJ1-2; no clear D gene. CDR3 length: 15 amino acids. The V gene lost 3 bases and the J gene lost 6 bases, with 17 bases spanning the gap. From germline, CDR1 is MGHDK and CDR2 SYGVNS. This CDR3 reads CASSDHTVPSDGYTF. The CDR3 coding sequence is TGTGCCAGCAGTGATCATACGGTCCCTTCGGATGGCTACACCTTC.

The gene calls are TRBV5-1 and TRBJ1-2; TRBD1 matches at 9 bases. The V gene's germline CDR1 is SGHRS and CDR2 YFSETQ. V was clipped by 3 bases and J by 2 bases; unmatched bases: 8. This CDR3 has 16 amino acids. The CDR3 loop reads CASSSPSGQGNYGYTF. The CDR3, as DNA: TGCGCCAGCAGCTCCCCATCCGGACAGGGGAACTATGGCTACACCTTC.

The table lists this clone with a few counts. This rearrangement joins TRBV2 to TRBJ2-7, with 8 bases identical to TRBD2. CDR1 and CDR2 from the germline V gene are SNHLY and FYNNEI. The ends lost 6 bases at V and 2 bases at J; junction bases unmatched: 0. This CDR3 region has 12 residues. The CDR3 region is CASRLAAYEQYF. CDR3 coding DNA: TGTGCCAGCAGACTAGCGGCCTACGAGCAGTACTTC.

The V gene is TRBV29-1, the J gene TRBJ2-3; D uncertain. The CDR3 length is 12 residues. Germline CDR1 SQVTM, CDR2 ANQGSEA. Deletions cut 1 base from V and 6 bases from J, with 8 bases between. For the CDR3, the DNA is TGCAGCGTTGAAGTTCCCGCGGATACGCAGTATTTT. Encoded protein: CSVEVPADTQYF.

The chain has TRBV10-3 and TRBJ1-2; 12 bases match TRBD1. The CDR3 is made up of 13 amino acids. Germline trimming cut 7 bases from V and 7 bases from J; bases unmatched to any gene: 4. Germline CDR1 ENHRY, CDR2 SYGVKD. CDR3 region: CAITGTGGVGYTF. The DNA of the CDR3 is TGTGCCATCACTGGGACAGGGGGCGTTGGCTACACCTTC.

V gene TRBV10-1 combines with J gene TRBJ2-7; 10 bases align to TRBD1. V dropped 6 bases and J dropped 4; count of bases not matched to a gene: 9. The CDR3 is made up of 15 amino acids. Germline V CDR1 and CDR2: WNHNN, SYGVQD (reference sequence). CDR3 DNA: TGCGCCAGCAGCCCCTCCGGACAGGGGGAATACGAGCAGTACTTC. This sequence encodes CASSPSGQGEYEQYF.

This chain's CDR3 is CASSEFRSTNEKLFF. As DNA, the CDR3 is TGTGCCAGCAGTGAGTTCCGGTCAACTAATGAAAAACTGTTTTTT. The chain uses TRBV6-1 and TRBJ1-4, with unresolved D. Germline V gene lookup returns CDR1 MNHNS and CDR2 SASEGT. The CDR3 is 15 residues long. Trimming cost V 3 bases and J 0 bases, with 8 bases left between them.

The chain has TRBV7-9 and TRBJ1-1; D call uncertain. Trimming stripped 5 bases from V and 0 bases from J, with 7 bases between. The CDR3 totals 13 residues. Germline V CDR1 and CDR2: SEHNR, FQNEAQ (reference sequence). This chain's CDR3 is CASSPSMNTEAFF. CDR3 DNA sequence: TGTGCCAGCAGCCCCAGTATGAACACTGAAGCTTTCTTT.

This chain links TRBV29-1 with TRBJ2-5, with 11 bases identical to TRBD2. Losses at the gene ends were 4 bases for V and 5 bases for J; bases not matched to a gene: 12. CDR3 length equals 16 residues. Germline CDR1 is SQVTM and CDR2 is ANQGSEA. The CDR3 DNA follows: TGCAGCGTTGCATCGACTAGCGGGATAGCGGCGGAGACCCAGTACTTC. Its translation: CSVASTSGIAAETQYF.

The V gene is TRBV3-1 (or the pseudogene TRBV3-2), the J gene TRBJ1-5, with TRBD1 matching over 8 bases. The V gene's germline CDR1 is LGHDT and CDR2 YNNKEL (reference sequence). Trimming at V came to 4 bases and at J to 4 bases, leaving 0 bases not matched to a gene. The CDR3 spans 13 residues. CDR3 sequence: CASSRDRNQPQHF. DNA of the CDR3: TGTGCCAGCAGCCGGGACAGGAATCAGCCCCAGCATTTT.

The CDR3 protein is CASSRPTGGLYEQYF. In DNA, the CDR3 is TGTGCCAGCAGCAGACCGACAGGGGGCCTATACGAGCAGTACTTC. The chain has TRBV6-5 and TRBJ2-7; 10 nucleotides agree with TRBD1. The CDR3 is 15 residues long. J lost 4 bases, V lost 6 bases, and 9 bases had no gene match. Looked up from germline, CDR1 is MNHEY and CDR2 is SVGAGI.

The V gene is TRBV7-6, the J gene TRBJ1-4; D is ambiguous. The CDR3 spans 13 residues. V lost 4 bases, J lost 8 bases, and 11 bases lay in between. Looked up from germline, CDR1 is SGHVS and CDR2 is FNYEAQ. As DNA, the CDR3 is TGTGCCAGCAGCTCCTTCCCCGGGGAAAAACTGTTTTTT. It codes for CASSSFPGEKLFF.

The chain combines TRBV25-1 with TRBJ1-2; possibly TRBD1 for D (6 bases). The CDR3 is made up of 14 amino acids. CDR1 is MGHDK and CDR2 is SYGVNS in the germline V gene. V shed 1 base and J shed 6 bases, with 12 bases lying between them. The CDR3 DNA reads as TGTGCCAGCAGTGAATCCAAGGGGGTGGATGGCTACACCTTC. Protein: CASSESKGVDGYTF.

The chain has TRBV7-2 and TRBJ1-3; TRBD1 aligns across 8 bases. The CDR3 spans 16 residues. Trimming removed 2 bases from V and 2 bases from J; junction bases left unmatched: 5. Germline-derived CDR1 and CDR2 are SGHTA and FQGNSA. The CDR3 sequence is CASSLNEGQAGNTIYF. The CDR3 DNA reads TGTGCCAGCAGCTTAAACGAGGGACAGGCTGGAAACACCATATATTTT.

This sequence joins TRBV4-1 and TRBJ1-3; the match to TRBD1 covers 9 bases. J gave up 2 bases and V 3 bases, and 5 bases lay outside the gene matches. CDR3 length: 16 residues. Germline CDR1 is MGHRA and CDR2 is YSYEKL. The CDR3 nucleotides read TGCGCCAGCAGCCAGAAACAGGGGGCGGCTGGAAACACCATATATTTT. Protein product: CASSQKQGAAGNTIYF.

This clone has a handful of counts. The chain recombines TRBV5-1 with TRBJ2-5; 8 bases are a match to TRBD1. Germline V gives CDR1 SGHRS, CDR2 YFSETQ. The junction had 8 bases not matched to a gene; V was cut back by 4 bases and J by 6 bases. This CDR3 spans 14 amino acids. The CDR3 DNA reads TGCGCCAGCAGCGAACGGACAGGGCTGCAGACCCAGTACTTC. This encodes CASSERTGLQTQYF. The whole variable domain, filled in from reference TRBV5-1 and TRBJ2-5, reads KAGVTQTPRYLIKTRGQQVTLSCSPISGHRSVSWYQQTPGQGLQFLFEYFSETQRNKGNFPGRFSGRQFSNSRSEMNVSTLELGDSALYLCASSERTGLQTQYFGPGTRLLVL.

This chain joins TRBV27 and TRBJ1-2; 7 positions agree with TRBD1. From germline, CDR1 is MNHEY and CDR2 SMNVEV (reference sequence). The J segment lost 4 bases and the V segment lost 3 bases, leaving 11 bases of the junction unmatched. The CDR3 extends over 16 amino acids. The CDR3 here is CASSLGTRGQFYGYTF. As DNA, the CDR3 is TGTGCCAGCAGTTTGGGCACCCGGGGACAGTTCTATGGCTACACCTTC.

The rearrangement uses TRBV5-8 and TRBJ1-1; 7 bases align to TRBD1. This CDR3 contains 13 residues. J was trimmed by 5 bases and V by 4 bases; bases with no gene match: 5. Germline CDR1 and CDR2: SGHTS and YDEGEE. CDR3 residues: CASSLSRGTEAFF. CDR3 in DNA: TGTGCCAGCAGCCTTTCCAGGGGGACTGAAGCTTTCTTT.

The J gene is TRBJ1-5, the V gene TRBV11-3, with a tentative D call TRBD1 (6 bases). This CDR3 contains 16 residues. Germline CDR1 SGHNT, CDR2 YENEEA. Trimming cost V 5 bases and J 1 base, with 15 bases left between them. The chain's CDR3 is CASSPLGQHSNQPQHF. The CDR3, as DNA: TGTGCCAGCAGCCCCCTCGGACAGCACAGCAATCAGCCCCAGCATTTT. The full variable domain, rest sourced from reference TRBV11-3 and TRBJ1-5, is EAGVVQSPRYKIIEKKQPVAFWCNPISGHNTLYWYLQNLGQGPELLIRYENEEAVDDSQLPKDRFSAERLKGVDSTLKIQPAELGDSAVYLCASSPLGQHSNQPQHFGDGTRLSIL.

A single count supports this clone. The V call is TRBV6-6, the J call TRBJ1-3; 8 bases fit TRBD1. The germline gives CDR1 MNHNY, CDR2 SVGAGI (reference sequence). This CDR3 is 14 amino acids long. Germline trimming cut 5 bases from V and 4 bases from J; bases unmatched to any gene: 4. The CDR3 spells CASSRAGGGNTIYF. The CDR3 region has the DNA TGTGCCAGCAGTCGCGCAGGGGGCGGAAACACCATATATTTT.

V usage is TRBV6-1 and J usage is TRBJ1-4; tentative D call: TRBD1 (6 bases). This CDR3 contains 16 residues. Germline V gene lookup returns CDR1 MNHNS and CDR2 SASEGT. V lost 1 base and J 0 bases, leaving 9 bases between the germline ends. CDR3 coding DNA: TGTGCCAGCAGTGAAGGACAGGTTGCAACTAATGAAAAACTGTTTTTT. Its translation: CASSEGQVATNEKLFF.